The 30 T cell receptor beta chains below come from one sample, sequenced in a study of cytomegalovirus exposure and HLA in healthy donors. The study ran its PCR with 60 Vbeta and 13 Jbeta primers. Profiled with immunoSEQ multiplex PCR; TCRdb holds only in-frame clones, not every one. The repertoire holds approximately 120,000 clones, less than 80% seen once, with over 2.5% in the top ten. The sequencing sample was made of PBMCs. These receptor sequences come from a woman between 45 and 60 years old in good health and CMV-seronegative.

V gene TRBV4-2 combines with J gene TRBJ2-7; 8 nucleotides agree with TRBD1. The J segment lost 6 bases and the V segment lost 5 bases, leaving 15 bases of the junction unmatched. CDR1 is LGHNA and CDR2 is YNFKEQ in the germline V gene. This CDR3 has 16 residues. CDR3: CASSGGGTGFLSEQYF. The CDR3 nucleotides are TGTGCCAGCAGCGGAGGAGGGACAGGATTTCTTAGCGAGCAGTACTTC.

V usage is TRBV5-1 and J usage is TRBJ2-3; the D gene is possibly TRBD1 (5 bases). The germline gives CDR1 SGHRS, CDR2 YFSETQ. The CDR3 has 14 residues. The V end was cut by 4 bases, the J end by 0 bases, with 9 bases between. The CDR3 sequence: CASSTDTSTDTQYF. In DNA, the CDR3 is TGCGCCAGCAGCACGGACACGAGCACAGATACGCAGTATTTT.

The V gene is TRBV11-3, the J gene TRBJ2-7, with 10 nucleotides matching TRBD1. This CDR3 spans 15 amino acids. The germline V gene has CDR1 SGHNT and CDR2 YENEEA. The ends lost 5 bases at V and 2 bases at J; junction bases unmatched: 6. The CDR3 region is CASSRRGTGAYEQYF. In DNA form, the CDR3 reads TGTGCCAGCAGCCGACGAGGGACAGGGGCCTACGAGCAGTACTTC. The variable domain in full, with the rest retrieved from reference TRBV11-3 and TRBJ2-7, is EAGVVQSPRYKIIEKKQPVAFWCNPISGHNTLYWYLQNLGQGPELLIRYENEEAVDDSQLPKDRFSAERLKGVDSTLKIQPAELGDSAVYLCASSRRGTGAYEQYFGPGTRLTVT.

Concerning this clone: One end of the junction fails to match germline, which may point to a read error. This chain joins TRBV7-9 and TRBJ2-7; D might be TRBD2 (5 bases). This CDR3 region has 8 residues. Germline V gene data show CDR1 as SEHNR and CDR2 as FQNEAQ (reference sequence). CDR3 region: CASSLPGF. The DNA for the CDR3 is TGTGCTAGCAGCTTACCGGGGTTC.

V usage is TRBV11-3 and J usage is TRBJ2-7, with 7 bases that match TRBD1. The CDR3 extends over 13 amino acids. Germline V lookup: CDR1 SGHNT, CDR2 YENEEA. J was trimmed by 5 bases and V by 2 bases; bases with no gene match: 3. CDR3 amino acids: CASSLSQGDEQYF. CDR3 sequence (DNA): TGTGCCAGCAGCTTATCCCAGGGGGACGAGCAGTACTTC.

The rearrangement uses TRBV5-1 and TRBJ2-7, with D possibly matching TRBD1 (6 bases). Germline CDR1 reads SGHRS; CDR2 reads YFSETQ. The V and J ends lost 1 base and 4 bases respectively, with 15 bases between them. This CDR3 contains 15 residues. The CDR3 DNA reads TGCGCCAGCAGCTTGATCCAGGGGAATTTGTACGAGCAGTACTTC. This translates into CASSLIQGNLYEQYF.

This clone turned up a few times. The gene calls are TRBV18 and TRBJ2-7, with a weak D call TRBD1 (6 bases). The germline V and J ends were trimmed by 3 bases and 2 bases, with 8 bases remaining between them. The CDR3 consists of 13 residues. The germline V gene has CDR1 KGHSH and CDR2 LQKENI. The CDR3 region has the DNA TGTGCCAGCTCACCGTGGGACACCTACGAGCAGTACTTC. This sequence encodes CASSPWDTYEQYF.

The gene calls are TRBV28 and TRBJ2-7; a possible D gene is TRBD1 (6 bases). Germline V gene lookup returns CDR1 MDHEN and CDR2 SYDVKM. Deletions cut 5 bases from V and 4 bases from J, with 15 bases between. CDR3 size: 14 residues. CDR3 DNA sequence: TGTGCCAGCAGTCCATACAGGGAATTGTACGAGCAGTACTTC. Translation: CASSPYRELYEQYF.

The chain joins TRBV28 to TRBJ1-1; tentative D call: TRBD1 (6 bases). Trimming left V 5 bases short and J 5 bases short, with 15 bases between. CDR1 is MDHEN, CDR2 SYDVKM, per germline. This CDR3 contains 14 residues. CDR3 residues: CASSGQSTGTEAFF. CDR3 sequence (DNA): TGTGCCAGCAGTGGACAGTCCACGGGGACTGAAGCTTTCTTT. Full variable domain (missing parts from reference TRBV28 and TRBJ1-1): DVKVTQSSRYLVKRTGEKVFLECVQDMDHENMFWYRQDPGLGLRLIYFSYDVKMKEKGDIPEGYSVSREKKERFSLILESASTNQTSMYLCASSGQSTGTEAFFGQGTRLTVV.

The chain couples TRBV30 to TRBJ1-1; a possible D gene is TRBD1 (5 bases). The CDR3 extends over 14 amino acids. The germline V gene has CDR1 GTSNPN and CDR2 SVGIG (reference sequence). V lost 7 bases and J 5 bases, leaving 20 bases between the germline ends. The CDR3 nucleotides are TGTGCCTTGGGGAGGGACGAACGTTCAACTGAAGCTTTCTTT. Its protein is CALGRDERSTEAFF.

This clone was observed a few times. This chain connects TRBV14 to TRBJ1-2; the D gene is possibly TRBD1 (6 bases). The CDR3 has 16 amino acids. V was pared by 10 bases and J by 4 bases, with 25 bases between. Germline V gene data show CDR1 as SGHDN and CDR2 as FVKESK. The CDR3 region has the DNA TGTGCCACTAACACCCGCGGGGGGGGGCGTCTCTATGGCTACACCTTC. This codes for CATNTRGGGRLYGYTF.

The chain has TRBV14 and TRBJ1-6; 8 bases are a match to TRBD1. Germline V gene sequence: CDR1 SGHDN, CDR2 FVKESK. V trimming: 2 bases; J trimming: 9 bases; junction bases outside the gene matches: 3. The CDR3 runs to 14 residues. The CDR3 DNA reads as TGTGCCAGCAGCCAACTCGGACAGGGTTCACCCCTCCACTTT. Its protein product is CASSQLGQGSPLHF.

The chain combines TRBV28 with TRBJ2-1; 7 nucleotides align to TRBD1. This CDR3 has 16 amino acids. Germline V gives CDR1 MDHEN, CDR2 SYDVKM. J gave up 1 base and V 6 bases, and 9 bases lay outside the gene matches. CDR3 sequence (DNA): TGTGCCAGCAGCCAAGTGAGACAGGGTTCCTACAATGAGCAGTTCTTC. It translates to CASSQVRQGSYNEQFF.

The V gene is TRBV9, the J gene TRBJ2-1, with D possibly TRBD2 on 5 matching bases. Per the germline V gene, CDR1 is SGDLS and CDR2 is YYNGEE. The V gene lost 2 bases and the J gene lost 7 bases, with 13 bases spanning the gap. The CDR3 is 14 amino acids. The CDR3 protein is CASSVRWEINEQFF. CDR3 in DNA: TGTGCCAGCAGCGTCCGGTGGGAGATTAATGAGCAGTTCTTC. Using reference TRBV9 and TRBJ2-1 for the parts outside the CDR3, the full variable domain is DSGVTQTPKHLITATGQRVTLRCSPRSGDLSVYWYQQSLDQGLQFLIQYYNGEERAKGNILERFSAQQFPDLHSELNLSSLELGDSALYFCASSVRWEINEQFFGPGTRLTVL.

With regard to this clone: This CDR3 is also generated by other DNA sequences in the sample. The chain couples TRBV9 to TRBJ2-2; D is unclear. The germline CDR1 and CDR2 sequences are SGDLS and YYNGEE. The CDR3 length is 14 residues. The V end lost 3 bases, the J end lost 1 base, and 7 bases lay between the germline ends. In nucleotides, the CDR3 is TGTGCCAGCAGCGCCGCCGGGAACACCGGGGAGCTGTTTTTT. This gives the protein CASSAAGNTGELFF.

The chain links TRBV19 to TRBJ1-4, with 11 bases lining up with TRBD1. Germline CDR1 reads LNHDA; CDR2 reads SQIVND (reference sequence). Trimming at V came to 1 base and at J to 8 bases, leaving 0 bases not matched to a gene. This CDR3 is 14 amino acids long. CDR3 in DNA: TGTGCCAGTAGTATAGGGACAGGGGGCGAAAAACTGTTTTTT. Translating it yields CASSIGTGGEKLFF.

With respect to this clone: Mismatch with germline at one junction end may stem from a read error. The chain employs TRBV7-9 and TRBJ1-3; D is ambiguous. Germline CDR1 SEHNR, CDR2 FQNEAQ (reference sequence). The CDR3 is 13 residues long. CDR3 coding DNA: TGTTCCAGCTTACCTAAAGCTGGAAACACCATATATTTT. Translation gives CSSLPKAGNTIYF.

The V gene is TRBV6-5, the J gene TRBJ1-2, with 9 nucleotides matching TRBD1. The trim removed 8 bases at V and 2 bases at J, leaving 9 bases unmatched. Germline V gene lookup returns CDR1 MNHEY and CDR2 SVGAGI. The CDR3 extends over 15 amino acids. CDR3 region: CASAHLTGGNYGYTF. As DNA, the CDR3 is TGTGCCAGCGCCCACCTTACAGGGGGCAACTATGGCTACACCTTC.

The chain joins TRBV18 to TRBJ2-7, with D possibly being TRBD1 (5 bases). Germline CDR1 is KGHSH and CDR2 is LQKENI. The germline V and J ends were trimmed by 8 bases and 4 bases, with 15 bases remaining between them. The CDR3 loop spans 13 amino acids. In nucleotides, the CDR3 is TGTGCCAGCGCCCCAGGGTATAGGTACGAGCAGTACTTC. Its protein product is CASAPGYRYEQYF.

Only one count was recorded for this clone. V gene TRBV5-6 combines with J gene TRBJ2-7, with D uncertain. V was pared by 0 bases and J by 3 bases, with 7 bases between. Germline-derived CDR1 and CDR2 are SGHDT and YYEEEE. This CDR3 contains 13 residues. CDR3 nucleotides: TGTGCCAGCAGCTTGGTAACGGGCTACGAGCAGTACTTC. The encoded protein is CASSLVTGYEQYF.

This clone was counted once. CDR3 loop: CASSEGGRSYEQYF. As DNA, the CDR3 is TGTGCCAGCAGTGAAGGCGGGAGATCCTACGAGCAGTACTTC. The J gene is TRBJ2-7, the V gene TRBV25-1; 7 bases line up with TRBD2. The germline gives CDR1 MGHDK, CDR2 SYGVNS. The CDR3 runs to 14 residues. The V segment lost 2 bases and the J segment 1 base; nucleotides outside the gene matches: 2.

The J gene is TRBJ1-1, the V gene TRBV9; 9 positions agree with TRBD1. The CDR3 covers 17 residues. Losses at the gene ends were 3 bases for V and 4 bases for J; bases not matched to a gene: 13. Germline V gene data show CDR1 as SGDLS and CDR2 as YYNGEE. CDR3 amino acids: CASSAGPAGQGGTEAFF. The CDR3 DNA follows: TGTGCCAGCAGCGCCGGACCAGCGGGACAGGGAGGCACTGAAGCTTTCTTT.

The J gene is TRBJ2-1, the V gene TRBV28, with TRBD2 matching over 14 bases. Germline V lookup: CDR1 MDHEN, CDR2 SYDVKM. The CDR3 is 15 amino acids. After removal of 4 bases from V and 9 bases from J, the junction contained 5 bases not matched to a gene. The CDR3 sequence: CASSSTGLAGVEQFF. The CDR3, as DNA: TGTGCCAGCAGTTCAACGGGACTAGCGGGAGTTGAGCAGTTCTTC.

The chain has TRBV5-6 and TRBJ2-7, with 11 bases identical to TRBD2. The CDR3 has 17 residues. Germline V gene lookup returns CDR1 SGHDT and CDR2 YYEEEE. The V gene end was trimmed by 0 bases and the J gene end by 5 bases; junction bases not matched to a gene: 10. This CDR3 reads CASSLAGIAGGPNEQYF. DNA for the CDR3: TGTGCCAGCAGCTTGGCCGGGATAGCGGGAGGGCCTAACGAGCAGTACTTC.

The rearrangement joins TRBV19 to TRBJ1-2; no reliable D call. V was shortened by 5 bases and J by 7 bases, with 8 bases between the two germline ends. Germline V gene data show CDR1 as LNHDA and CDR2 as SQIVND (reference sequence). The CDR3 sequence is 11 residues long. This CDR3 reads CASSRGFGYTF. Here the CDR3 DNA reads TGTGCCAGTAGTCGAGGGTTTGGCTACACCTTC.

In its sample, this clone was seen a few times. The rearrangement uses TRBV6-5 and TRBJ2-7; weak D call: TRBD2 (6 bases). The length of the CDR3 is 14 residues. The ends were cut back, 5 bases at V and 7 bases at J, with 18 bases in the middle. Germline values: CDR1 MNHEY, CDR2 SVGAGI. The CDR3 DNA sequence: TGTGCCAGCAGTCTCTCACTAGCCCACAGAGAGCAGTACTTC. Encoded protein: CASSLSLAHREQYF.

This chain connects TRBV4-2 to TRBJ2-7, with 10 nucleotides matching TRBD1. Germline trimming cut 4 bases from V and 4 bases from J; bases unmatched to any gene: 7. The CDR3 extends over 15 amino acids. Germline loops: CDR1 LGHNA, CDR2 YNFKEQ. The CDR3 spells CASSPRDRGAYEQYF. The CDR3 region has the DNA TGTGCCAGCAGCCCCCGGGACAGGGGAGCGTACGAGCAGTACTTC.

The CDR3 bases are TGTGCCTGGAGTCACGGGAGAGATACGCAGTATTTT. Amino acid sequence: CAWSHGRDTQYF. The genes are TRBV30 and TRBJ2-3; D is possibly TRBD2 (6 bases). This CDR3 contains 12 residues. CDR1 GTSNPN and CDR2 SVGIG come from the germline V gene (reference sequence). Deletions cut 2 bases from V and 5 bases from J, with 8 bases between.

This clone was observed a handful of times. The DNA for the CDR3 is TGTGCCAGCAGCCGAATCCCAGAAGAGACCCAGTACTTC. Translated: CASSRIPEETQYF. The chain links TRBV11-2 to TRBJ2-5; no clear D. CDR1 and CDR2 from the germline V gene are SGHAT and FQNNGV. Trimming left V 5 bases short and J 3 bases short, with 10 bases between. This CDR3 spans 13 amino acids.

V is TRBV6-5 and J is TRBJ2-5; D is unclear. The J call is doubtful: the DNA matches TRBJ2-7 better. Germline loops: CDR1 MNHEY, CDR2 SVGAGI. This CDR3 contains 12 residues. The chain's CDR3 is CASRGGAYEQYF. The CDR3 bases are TGTGCCAGCCGCGGCGGAGCCTACGAGCAGTACTTC.